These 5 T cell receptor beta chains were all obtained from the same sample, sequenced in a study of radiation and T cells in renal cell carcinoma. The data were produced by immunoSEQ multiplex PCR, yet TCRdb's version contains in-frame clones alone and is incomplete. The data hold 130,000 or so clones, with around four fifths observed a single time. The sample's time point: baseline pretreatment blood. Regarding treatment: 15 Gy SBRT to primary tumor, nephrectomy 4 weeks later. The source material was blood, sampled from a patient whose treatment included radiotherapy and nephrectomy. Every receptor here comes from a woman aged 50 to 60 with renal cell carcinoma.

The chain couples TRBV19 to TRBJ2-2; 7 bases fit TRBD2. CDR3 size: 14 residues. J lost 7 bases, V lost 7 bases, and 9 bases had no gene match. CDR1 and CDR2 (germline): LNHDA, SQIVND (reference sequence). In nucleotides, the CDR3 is TGTGCCAGTAAACGGGGGGTCCGGAGCGGGGAGCTGTTTTTT. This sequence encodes CASKRGVRSGELFF.

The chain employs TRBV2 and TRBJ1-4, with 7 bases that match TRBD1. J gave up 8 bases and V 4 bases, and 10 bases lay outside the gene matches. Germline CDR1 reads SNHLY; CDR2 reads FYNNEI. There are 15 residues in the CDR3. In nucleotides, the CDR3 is TGTGCCAGCAGTGTTCCCGCAGGGGGTAGCGAAAAACTGTTTTTT. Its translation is CASSVPAGGSEKLFF.

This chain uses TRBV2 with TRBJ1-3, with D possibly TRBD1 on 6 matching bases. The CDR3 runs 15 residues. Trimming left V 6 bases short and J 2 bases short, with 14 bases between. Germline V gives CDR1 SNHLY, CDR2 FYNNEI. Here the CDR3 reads CASRLQGEPGNTIYF. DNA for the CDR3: TGTGCCAGCAGGCTACAGGGTGAGCCTGGAAACACCATATATTTT.

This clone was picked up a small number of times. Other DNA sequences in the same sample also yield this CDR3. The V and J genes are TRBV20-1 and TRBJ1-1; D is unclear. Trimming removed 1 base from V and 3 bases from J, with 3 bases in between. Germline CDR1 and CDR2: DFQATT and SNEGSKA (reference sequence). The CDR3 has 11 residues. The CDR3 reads CSARADTEAFF. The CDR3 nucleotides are TGCAGTGCTAGAGCGGACACTGAAGCTTTCTTT.

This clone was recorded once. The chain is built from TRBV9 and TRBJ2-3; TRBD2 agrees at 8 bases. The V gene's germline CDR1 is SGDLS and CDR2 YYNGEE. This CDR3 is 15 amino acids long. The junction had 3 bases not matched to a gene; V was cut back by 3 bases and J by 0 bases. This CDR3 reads CASSAGGVSTDTQYF. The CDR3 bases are TGTGCCAGCAGCGCCGGGGGGGTGAGCACAGATACGCAGTATTTT.